The 10 T cell receptor beta chains below all came from one sample that was sequenced in a study of early T cells in non-severe SARS-CoV-2 infection. TCRdb reanalysed the 5' RACE reads using MiXCR and keeps one entry per CDR3 protein. The sample yields about 32,000 distinct CDR3 sequences, 4.1% seen once. Source material: whole blood. All receptors come from an adult who was a healthcare worker with PCR-confirmed SARS-CoV-2 infection or an uninfected control (not recorded which).

Many counts were recorded for this clonotype. The DNA for the CDR3 is TGCAGTGCTATACTAGCGGGGACGAACAATGAGCAGTTCTTC. Encoded protein: CSAILAGTNNEQFF. V usage is TRBV20-1 and J usage is TRBJ2-1; TRBD2 agrees at 10 bases. The CDR3 contains 14 residues. J lost 5 bases, V lost 4 bases, and 5 bases had no gene match. CDR1 DFQATT and CDR2 SNEGSKA come from the germline V gene (reference sequence).

This clonotype was seen many times. A read error may produce the germline difference seen at one junction end. This sequence joins TRBV7-7 and TRBJ2-5, with 7 bases that match TRBD2. Germline CDR1 SSHAT, CDR2 FNYEAQ (reference sequence). There are 14 residues in the CDR3. CDR3 coding DNA: TGTGCTAGCAGCTTCGCTAGCGGCCAAGAGACCCAGTACTTC. This codes for CASSFASGQETQYF. Complete variable domain (other parts from reference TRBV7-7 and TRBJ2-5): GAGVSQSPRYKVTKRGQDVTLRCDPISSHATLYWYQQALGQGPEFLTYFNYEAQPDKSGLPSDRFSAERPEGSISTLTIQRTEQRDSAMYRCASSFASGQETQYFGPGTRLLVL.

Only a few counts were recorded for this clonotype. The chain links TRBV7-2 to TRBJ2-7; a weak D match, TRBD2 (5 bases). The length of the CDR3 is 15 residues. With 5 bases removed from V and 0 bases from J, the gap between germline ends came to 14 bases. CDR1 is SGHTA and CDR2 is FQGNSA in the germline V gene. The CDR3 reads CASSRGFAVSYEQYF. The CDR3 DNA reads as TGTGCCAGCAGCAGAGGGTTTGCTGTCTCCTACGAGCAGTACTTC. Complete variable domain (other parts from reference TRBV7-2 and TRBJ2-7): GAGVSQSPSNKVTEKGKDVELRCDPISGHTALYWYRQSLGQGLEFLIYFQGNSAPDKSGLPSDRFSAERTGGSVSTLTIQRTQQEDSAVYLCASSRGFAVSYEQYFGPGTRLTVT.

This clonotype was observed many times. The V gene is TRBV9, the J gene TRBJ1-5; 8 positions match TRBD1. Germline V CDR1 and CDR2: SGDLS, YYNGEE. After removal of 4 bases from V and 6 bases from J, the junction contained 18 bases not matched to a gene. The CDR3 contains 18 residues. The CDR3 loop is CASSPWSLGRGHCQPQHF. The CDR3 bases are TGTGCCAGCAGCCCCTGGAGCCTGGGCAGGGGGCATTGTCAGCCCCAGCATTTT.

This clonotype was seen a few times. The chain carries TRBV6-5 and TRBJ1-1; 8 nucleotides line up with TRBD1. After removal of 5 bases from V and 1 base from J, the junction contained 12 bases not matched to a gene. This CDR3 has 17 residues. The germline CDR1 and CDR2 sequences are MNHEY and SVGAGI. CDR3 residues: CASSPAENGQGNTEAFF. The CDR3 bases are TGTGCCAGCAGTCCCGCGGAGAATGGACAGGGGAACACTGAAGCTTTCTTT.

The V gene is TRBV10-3, the J gene TRBJ2-7; 9 nucleotides agree with TRBD2. Germline V gene sequence: CDR1 ENHRY, CDR2 SYGVKD. With 3 bases clipped from V and 3 bases from J, the junction kept 6 bases outside the gene matches. This CDR3 contains 15 residues. For the CDR3, the DNA is TGTGCCATCAGTGATATGAATAGCGGGAGCTACGAGCAGTACTTC. Its protein product is CAISDMNSGSYEQYF.

This clonotype was observed many times. This sequence joins TRBV7-2 and TRBJ2-3; tentatively, D is TRBD2 (5 bases). This CDR3 spans 15 amino acids. The ends were cut back, 0 bases at V and 1 base at J, with 8 bases in the middle. Germline CDR1 SGHTA, CDR2 FQGNSA. The CDR3 loop is CASSLALEGTDTQYF. CDR3 nucleotides: TGTGCCAGCAGCTTAGCGTTGGAGGGCACAGATACGCAGTATTTT.

The table lists this clonotype with many counts. This chain connects TRBV11-3 to TRBJ2-6, with no clear D. Germline CDR1 and CDR2: SGHNT and YENEEA. The CDR3 contains 13 residues. Trimming shortened V by 6 bases and J by 1 base, and 4 bases separated the two germline ends. CDR3 amino acids: CASRTSGANVLTF. The CDR3 nucleotides read TGTGCCAGCAGGACTTCTGGGGCCAACGTCCTGACTTTC. Full variable domain (rest looked up from reference TRBV11-3 and TRBJ2-6): EAGVVQSPRYKIIEKKQPVAFWCNPISGHNTLYWYLQNLGQGPELLIRYENEEAVDDSQLPKDRFSAERLKGVDSTLKIQPAELGDSAVYLCASRTSGANVLTFGAGSRLTVL.

The chain has TRBV12-3 or TRBV12-4 and TRBJ1-3, with 8 nucleotides matching TRBD1. The CDR3 length is 14 residues. V was pared by 5 bases and J by 4 bases, with 4 bases of the junction left unmatched. This CDR3 reads CASSTGQGGNTIYF. The DNA of the CDR3 is TGTGCCAGCAGTACCGGACAGGGCGGAAACACCATATATTTT.

Many counts were recorded for this clonotype. The rearrangement links TRBV27 to TRBJ2-3; 11 nucleotides agree with TRBD2. The germline V gene encodes CDR1 MNHEY and CDR2 SMNVEV (reference sequence). Trimming at V came to 5 bases and at J to 1 base, leaving 5 bases not matched to a gene. The CDR3 has 16 amino acids. The DNA of the CDR3 is TGTGCCAGCAGTCCCACACTAGCGGGGGGCACAGATACGCAGTATTTT. Its protein is CASSPTLAGGTDTQYF.